This TCR beta chain was recorded in a study of CD8+CD57+ T cells in acquired aplastic anemia. The sequenced patients had an expansion of CD8+CD57+ cells seen by flow cytometry. This CDR3 is 12 amino acids long. CDR1 and CDR2 from the germline V gene are SGHTA and FQGNSA. Trimming shortened V by 4 bases and J by 6 bases, and 9 bases separated the two germline ends. Profiles of TCR beta VDJ and CDR3 were generated from a genomic DNA template. TCRdb recomputed calls from the reads with MiXCR, one row per CDR3 protein. The sample lists roughly 500,000 distinct CDR3 sequences; about a third were seen once. In its sample, this clonotype was seen many times.

The sample consisted of sorted CD4+, CD8+, or CD8+CD57+ T cells (not recorded which) from PBMCs. The chain is built from TRBV7-2 and TRBJ1-2; D is uncertain. The TCR sequence derives from a human donor with aplastic anemia. CDR3 sequence reads: CASSSEGHGYTF. The CDR3, as DNA: TGTGCCAGCAGCTCCGAGGGTCATGGCTACACCTTC.